One and the same sample provided the 24 T cell receptor beta chains below, sequenced in a study of OX40 agonist ivuxolimab in advanced cancers. Generated by immunoSEQ multiplex PCR, the TCRdb table keeps only in-frame clones and is missing some. The data hold 68,000 or so clones, with 70% to 85% observed a single time. The input for sequencing was CD4+ or CD8+ T cells sorted from blood, taken in a trial of the OX40 agonist ivuxolimab. These receptors came from an adult with an advanced solid tumor such as melanoma, head and neck, liver or kidney cancer.

J is TRBJ2-4 and V is TRBV12-5; D not certain. There are 19 residues in the CDR3. Germline CDR1 and CDR2: LGHNT and FRNRAP. The ends were cut back, 0 bases at V and 0 bases at J, with 18 bases in the middle. Here the CDR3 reads CASGLVLIGTNIAKNIQYF. The CDR3 bases are TGTGCTAGTGGTTTGGTACTTATAGGCACAAACATAGCCAAAAACATTCAGTACTTC.

V gene TRBV7-6 combines with J gene TRBJ2-1; the match to TRBD2 covers 8 bases. Trimming cost V 5 bases and J 2 bases; bases outside gene matches: 5. CDR1 SGHVS and CDR2 FNYEAQ come from the germline V gene. The CDR3 length is 15 residues. The CDR3 spells CASSPLAEAYNEQFF. In nucleotides, the CDR3 is TGTGCCAGCAGCCCACTAGCGGAGGCCTACAATGAGCAGTTCTTC.

This chain joins TRBV11-2 and TRBJ2-2; D may be TRBD1 (5 bases). The V end lost 3 bases, the J end lost 8 bases, and 13 bases lay between the germline ends. The germline V gene has CDR1 SGHAT and CDR2 FQNNGV. CDR3 length equals 14 residues. CDR3: CASSLGLSAGELFF. The CDR3 nucleotides read TGTGCCAGCAGCTTGGGGCTTTCGGCGGGGGAGCTGTTTTTT.

The chain employs TRBV2 and TRBJ1-6; D is ambiguous. Germline values: CDR1 SNHLY, CDR2 FYNNEI. The CDR3 is 16 residues long. Trimming cost V 7 bases and J 4 bases, with 17 bases left between them. The CDR3 DNA reads TGTGCCAGCAAGGTCGAAGGTGGGCTTTATAATTCACCCCTCCACTTT. It is translated as CASKVEGGLYNSPLHF.

The CDR3 is CASSVAGGIGETQYF. DNA for the CDR3: TGTGCCAGCAGCGTAGCAGGGGGGATTGGAGAGACCCAGTACTTC. The V call is TRBV9, the J call TRBJ2-5; tentative D call: TRBD1 (7 bases). The germline CDR1 and CDR2 sequences are SGDLS and YYNGEE. The V and J ends lost 0 bases and 4 bases respectively, with 13 bases between them. The CDR3 extends over 15 amino acids.

The V call is TRBV7-3, the J call TRBJ2-5; TRBD1 matches at 9 bases. Per the germline V gene, CDR1 is SGHTA and CDR2 is FQGTGA. This CDR3 has 13 residues. The junction had 2 bases not matched to a gene; V was cut back by 5 bases and J by 4 bases. The CDR3 spells CASSLGQGETQYF. The CDR3 nucleotides read TGTGCCAGCAGCCTGGGACAGGGAGAGACCCAGTACTTC.

The chain uses TRBV30 and TRBJ1-6; TRBD1 matches 10 bases. The V gene end was trimmed by 5 bases and the J gene end by 8 bases; junction bases not matched to a gene: 6. Germline V gene sequence: CDR1 GTSNPN, CDR2 SVGIG (reference sequence). The CDR3 totals 14 residues. CDR3 in amino acids: CAWVRDRGYSPLHF. The DNA of the CDR3 is TGTGCCTGGGTTCGGGACAGGGGTTATTCACCCCTCCACTTT. The complete variable domain, with remaining parts taken from reference TRBV30 and TRBJ1-6, reads SQTIHQWPATLVQPVGSPLSLECTVEGTSNPNLYWYRQAAGRGLQLLFYSVGIGQISSEVPQNLSASRPQDRQFILSSKKLLLSDSGFYLCAWVRDRGYSPLHFGNGTRLTVT.

CDR3 protein: CASSLGAGGSGNTIYF. CDR3 nucleotide sequence: TGTGCCAGCAGCTTGGGGGCCGGGGGCTCTGGAAACACCATATATTTT. The chain employs TRBV5-4 and TRBJ1-3; D perhaps matches TRBD1 (5 bases). The CDR3 contains 16 residues. With 0 bases removed from V and 0 bases from J, the gap between germline ends came to 10 bases. Germline loops: CDR1 SGHNT, CDR2 YYREEE (reference sequence). The whole variable domain, filled in from reference TRBV5-4 and TRBJ1-3, reads ETGVTQSPTHLIKTRGQQVTLRCSSQSGHNTVSWYQQALGQGPQFIFQYYREEENGRGNFPPRFSGLQFPNYSSELNVNALELDDSALYLCASSLGAGGSGNTIYFGEGSWLTVV.

This chain links TRBV5-1 with TRBJ2-3, with D possibly TRBD1 on 6 matching bases. V lost 5 bases and J lost 3, with 10 bases in between. The length of the CDR3 is 13 residues. Germline V gene sequence: CDR1 SGHRS, CDR2 YFSETQ. In DNA, the CDR3 is TGCGCCAGCAGGCCAGGGGCTACAGATACGCAGTATTTT. Its translation: CASRPGATDTQYF.

The chain is built from TRBV2 and TRBJ2-7, with 7 nucleotides matching TRBD1. The CDR3 sequence is 13 residues long. V lost 8 bases, J lost 2 bases, and 6 bases stayed unmatched. Germline-derived CDR1 and CDR2 are SNHLY and FYNNEI. In DNA, the CDR3 is TGTGCCAGCCTCCCGGGACAGACCTACGAGCAGTACGTC. It specifies CASLPGQTYEQYV.

This sequence joins TRBV15 and TRBJ2-7, with D unresolved. This CDR3 has 18 amino acids. Deletions cut 0 bases from V and 0 bases from J, with 18 bases between. CDR1 and CDR2 (germline): LNHNV, YYDKDF (reference sequence). This CDR3 reads CATSRDLLGADLSYEQYV. In DNA, the CDR3 is TGTGCCACCAGCAGAGATTTGTTGGGTGCAGACCTCTCCTACGAGCAGTACGTC.

The chain recombines TRBV7-8 with TRBJ2-3, with 9 bases matching TRBD1. The CDR3 extends over 15 amino acids. From germline, CDR1 is SGHVS and CDR2 FQNEAQ. V gave up 1 base and J gave up 4 bases; unmatched junction bases: 3. CDR3: CASSLGDREADTQYF. CDR3 bases: TGTGCCAGCAGCTTAGGGGACAGGGAAGCAGATACGCAGTATTTT.

The genes are TRBV7-9 and TRBJ2-1, with unresolved D. Trimming pared 3 bases from V and 8 bases from J, leaving 17 bases between. CDR1 SEHNR and CDR2 FQNEAQ come from the germline V gene (reference sequence). The CDR3 is 15 residues long. For the CDR3, the DNA is TGTGCCAGCAGCTTGTACCCCCAAACCGGCGATGAGCAGTTCTTC. Translated: CASSLYPQTGDEQFF.

The CDR3 here is CASTTMSASGGSGEQYF. The DNA for the CDR3 is TGTGCCAGCACCACTATGTCGGCTAGCGGAGGAAGTGGGGAGCAGTACTTC. The chain joins TRBV5-6 to TRBJ2-7, with TRBD2 matching over 7 bases. Germline trimming cut 6 bases from V and 7 bases from J; bases unmatched to any gene: 22. The CDR3 is 17 residues long. Germline CDR1 reads SGHDT; CDR2 reads YYEEEE.

The CDR3 DNA reads TGTGCCAGCAGCTCCCGGGGACACGGGAGCTCCTACGAGCAGTACGTC. This encodes CASSSRGHGSSYEQYV. The chain couples TRBV7-9 to TRBJ2-7; D may be TRBD1 or TRBD2 (6 bases each). Germline CDR1 and CDR2: SEHNR and FQNEAQ (reference sequence). V lost 4 bases and J 0 bases, leaving 16 bases between the germline ends. CDR3 length: 16 residues.

The chain links TRBV29-1 to TRBJ2-3, with 11 bases aligning to TRBD2. V shed 3 bases and J 5 bases; nucleotides not matched to a gene: 4. CDR3 size: 14 residues. The V gene's germline CDR1 is SQVTM and CDR2 ANQGSEA. CDR3 sequence (DNA): TGCAGCGTTGATAAGGGGACTAGCGGAGATACGCAGTATTTT. Translated: CSVDKGTSGDTQYF.

This clone was observed once. This rearrangement joins TRBV19 to TRBJ1-1; D is uncertain. Trimming shortened V by 3 bases and J by 7 bases, and 12 bases separated the two germline ends. There are 13 residues in the CDR3. The germline V gene encodes CDR1 LNHDA and CDR2 SQIVND (reference sequence). CDR3 sequence reads: CASSILGSIEAFF. Here the CDR3 DNA reads TGTGCCAGTAGTATCTTAGGAAGTATTGAAGCTTTCTTT.

The chain couples TRBV13 to TRBJ1-2; 9 bases match TRBD1. The germline V gene encodes CDR1 PRHDT and CDR2 FYEKMQ (reference sequence). J gave up 3 bases and V 5 bases, and 4 bases lay outside the gene matches. The CDR3 covers 14 residues. CDR3 in DNA: TGTGCCAGCAGCCCGGGGACAGGGTACTATGGCTACACCTTC. Protein: CASSPGTGYYGYTF. The complete variable domain, with remaining parts taken from reference TRBV13 and TRBJ1-2, reads AAGVIQSPRHLIKEKRETATLKCYPIPRHDTVYWYQQGPGQDPQFLISFYEKMQSDKGSIPDRFSAQQFSDYHSELNMSSLELGDSALYFCASSPGTGYYGYTFGSGTRLTVV.

The J gene is TRBJ2-1, the V gene TRBV7-8; D assignment may be TRBD1 or TRBD2 (5 bases each). V shed 2 bases and J shed 6 bases, with 14 bases lying between them. CDR3 length: 15 amino acids. The germline CDR1 and CDR2 sequences are SGHVS and FQNEAQ. The CDR3 DNA sequence: TGTGCCAGCAGCTTACCAGGGACCCGTGGCAATGAGCAGTTCTTC. Its translation: CASSLPGTRGNEQFF.

The chain is built from TRBV5-8 and TRBJ2-3, with D tentatively TRBD1 or TRBD2 (5 bases each). The V end lost 6 bases, the J end lost 2 bases, and 19 bases lay between the germline ends. This CDR3 contains 16 residues. The germline gives CDR1 SGHTS, CDR2 YDEGEE. CDR3 residues: CASTRRDEAFTDTQYF. The DNA of the CDR3 is TGTGCCAGCACCCGAAGGGACGAGGCCTTCACAGATACGCAGTATTTT.

This chain links TRBV11-1 with TRBJ2-1, with 10 bases that match TRBD1. The germline V gene encodes CDR1 SGHAT and CDR2 FQDESV (reference sequence). This CDR3 comprises 17 residues. J was trimmed by 8 bases and V by 4 bases; bases with no gene match: 14. The CDR3 sequence: CASSSRWDRGFDDEQFF. The CDR3 DNA reads TGTGCCAGCAGCTCGAGATGGGACAGGGGTTTTGACGATGAGCAGTTCTTC.

Notes on this clone: Other DNA sequences of this sample code for an identical CDR3. The chain has TRBV11-2 and TRBJ2-5; D gene unclear. The length of the CDR3 is 14 residues. Trimming left V 3 bases short and J 1 base short, with 9 bases between. CDR1 and CDR2 from the germline V gene are SGHAT and FQNNGV. CDR3 bases: TGTGCCAGCAGCTTCGGCGGAAGCCAAGAGACCCAGTACTTC. Translating it yields CASSFGGSQETQYF.

The chain combines TRBV5-1 with TRBJ1-3; 9 bases fit TRBD1. Germline assignment: CDR1 SGHRS and CDR2 YFSETQ. The CDR3 has 15 residues. The V gene end was trimmed by 3 bases and the J gene end by 3 bases; junction bases not matched to a gene: 4. CDR3: CASSSQGADGNTIYF. CDR3 coding DNA: TGCGCCAGCAGCTCACAGGGGGCAGATGGAAACACCATATATTTT.

The CDR3 DNA reads as TGTGCCAGCAGCGCGGGTCTTGAAGCTTTCTTT. Its protein is CASSAGLEAFF. The chain links TRBV11-2 to TRBJ1-1, with D uncertain. CDR3 length: 11 residues. Per germline, CDR1 SGHAT and CDR2 FQNNGV. The V gene lost 5 bases and the J gene lost 7 bases, with 8 bases spanning the gap.